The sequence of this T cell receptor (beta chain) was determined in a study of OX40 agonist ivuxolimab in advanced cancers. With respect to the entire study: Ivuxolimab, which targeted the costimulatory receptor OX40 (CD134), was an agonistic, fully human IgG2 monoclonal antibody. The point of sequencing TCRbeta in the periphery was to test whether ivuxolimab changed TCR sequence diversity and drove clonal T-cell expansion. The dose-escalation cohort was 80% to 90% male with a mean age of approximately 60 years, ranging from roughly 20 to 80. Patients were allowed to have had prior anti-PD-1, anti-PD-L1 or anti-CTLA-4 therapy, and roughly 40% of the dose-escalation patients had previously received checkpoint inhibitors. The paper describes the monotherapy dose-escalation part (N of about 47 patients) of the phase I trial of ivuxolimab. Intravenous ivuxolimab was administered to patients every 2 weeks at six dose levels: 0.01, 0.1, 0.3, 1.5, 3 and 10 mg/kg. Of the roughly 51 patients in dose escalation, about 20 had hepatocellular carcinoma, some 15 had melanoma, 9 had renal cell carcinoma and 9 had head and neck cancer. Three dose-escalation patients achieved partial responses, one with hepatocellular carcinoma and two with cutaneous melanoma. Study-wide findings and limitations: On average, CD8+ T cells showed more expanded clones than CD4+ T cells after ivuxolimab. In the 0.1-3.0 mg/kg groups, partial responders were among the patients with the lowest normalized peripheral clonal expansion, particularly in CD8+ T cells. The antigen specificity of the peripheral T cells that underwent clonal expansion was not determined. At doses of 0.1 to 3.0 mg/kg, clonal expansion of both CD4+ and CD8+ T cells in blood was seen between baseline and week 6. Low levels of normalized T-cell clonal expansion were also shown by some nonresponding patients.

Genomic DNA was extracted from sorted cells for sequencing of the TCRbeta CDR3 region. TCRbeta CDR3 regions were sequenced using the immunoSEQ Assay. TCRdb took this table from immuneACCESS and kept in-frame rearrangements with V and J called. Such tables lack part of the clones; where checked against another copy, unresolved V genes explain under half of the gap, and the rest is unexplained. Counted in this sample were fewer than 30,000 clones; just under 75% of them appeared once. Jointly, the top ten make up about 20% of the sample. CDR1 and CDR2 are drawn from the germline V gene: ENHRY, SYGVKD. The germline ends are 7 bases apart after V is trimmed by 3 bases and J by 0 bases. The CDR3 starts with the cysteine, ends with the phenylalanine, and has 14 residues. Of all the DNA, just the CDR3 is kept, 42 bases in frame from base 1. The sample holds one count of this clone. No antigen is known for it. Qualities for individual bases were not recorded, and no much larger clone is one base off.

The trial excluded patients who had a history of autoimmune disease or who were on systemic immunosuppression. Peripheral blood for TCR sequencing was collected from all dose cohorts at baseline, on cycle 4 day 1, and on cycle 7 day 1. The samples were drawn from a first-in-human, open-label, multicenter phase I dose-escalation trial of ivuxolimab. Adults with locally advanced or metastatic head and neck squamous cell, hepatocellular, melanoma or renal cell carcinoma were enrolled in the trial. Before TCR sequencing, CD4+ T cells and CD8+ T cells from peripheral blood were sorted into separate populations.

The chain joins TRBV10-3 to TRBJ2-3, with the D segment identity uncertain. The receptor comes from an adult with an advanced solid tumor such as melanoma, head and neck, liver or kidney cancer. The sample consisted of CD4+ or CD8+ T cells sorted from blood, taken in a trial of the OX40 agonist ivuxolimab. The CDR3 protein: CAISDEPSTDTQYF. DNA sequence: TGTGCCATCAGTGACGAGCCTAGCACAGATACGCAGTATTTT.